Detailed here is one T cell receptor (delta chain). This clone has just a few counts. The antigen it recognizes is unknown. With a much larger clone just one base away, this may be a read error. These data belong to a study of gamma-delta T cells after stem cell transplantation (dated by TCRdb to about 2016). Libraries came from RT-PCR. Sequenced using an Illumina MiSeq. TCRdb recomputed clones from the public reads with CATT; identical DNA rows were then combined. The sample table shows about 3,200 delta-chain clones, and 5% are seen once. The biggest ten clones account for about a third of the sample. The germline V gene gives CDR1 as GEAIGNYY and CDR2 as EKD. V is cut back by 0 bases and J by 4 bases, with 17 bases in the junction unmatched. Counted from cysteine to phenylalanine, this CDR3 has 20 amino acids. The sequence is cut down to CDR3 DNA, 60 bases in frame from base 1.

The receptor's source is a human donor. It is not recorded whose cells these are; they may come from a transplant donor. The chain links TRDV2 with TRDJ1; the central 12 bases match TRDD3. The sample comprised gamma-delta T cells. Here is the DNA: TGTGCCTGTGACACCCTTAGACTGGGGGATACTCACTGTCTAGTCGATAAACTCATCTTT. Its protein product is CACDTLRLGDTHCLVDKLIF.